This T cell receptor (beta chain) appears in the sequencing data of a study of shared clonotypes between healthy human individuals. At the level of the study: Three plates were used per donor for CD4 naive, three for CD4 memory, two for CD8 naive and one for CD8 memory. Points from the study as a whole: The study drew on few donors, limiting represented genetic and exposure-history diversity. The sampled material consisted only of blood, and tissue repertoires are likely to differ. A handful of donors held roughly 5% of naive CD4 clonotypes in common.

J was trimmed by 6 bases and V by 2 bases; bases with no gene match: 5. The germline V gene encodes CDR1 GTSNPN and CDR2 SVGIG (reference sequence). This CDR3 has 14 residues. Naive CD8 isolation took CD45RO-negative cells positively selected for CCR7 and excluded terminally differentiated effector memory CD45RA+ cells. Notes on this clone: Its cognate antigen is unknown.

The assay was immunoSEQ multiplex PCR, and TCRdb's table has in-frame clones only and misses some. The table records 630,000 or so clones, more than 95% of them present only once. The sequenced sample was naive CD8+ T cells sorted from blood. The rearrangement uses TRBV30 and TRBJ2-7, with TRBD1 identical over 12 bases. The TCR comes from a man aged 25-45 years in good health. The CDR3 loop is CAWSLGQGAFEQYF. In DNA, the CDR3 is TGTGCCTGGAGTTTGGGACAGGGGGCCTTCGAGCAGTACTTC.